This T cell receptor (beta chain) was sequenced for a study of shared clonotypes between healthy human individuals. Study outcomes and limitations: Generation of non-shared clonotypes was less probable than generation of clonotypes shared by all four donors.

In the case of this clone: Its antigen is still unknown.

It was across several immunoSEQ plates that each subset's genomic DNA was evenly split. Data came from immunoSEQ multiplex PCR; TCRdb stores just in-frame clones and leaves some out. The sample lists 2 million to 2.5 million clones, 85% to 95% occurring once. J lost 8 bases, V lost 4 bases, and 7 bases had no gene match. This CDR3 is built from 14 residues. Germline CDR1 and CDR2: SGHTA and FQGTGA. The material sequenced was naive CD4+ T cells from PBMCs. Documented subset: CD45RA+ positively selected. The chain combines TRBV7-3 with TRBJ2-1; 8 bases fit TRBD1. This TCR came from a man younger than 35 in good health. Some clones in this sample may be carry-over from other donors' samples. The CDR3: CASSSGQVSDEQFF. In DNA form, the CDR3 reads TGTGCCAGCAGCTCGGGACAGGTCAGCGATGAGCAGTTCTTC.